This TCR beta chain was observed in a study of cytomegalovirus exposure and HLA in healthy donors. Whole-study results and caveats: In an earlier analysis, about 87% or about 30%: the productive usage of most TCR beta V segments. Researchers reported in a later analysis that a missense DCLRE1C variant was tied to TCR beta V- and J-gene trimming.

PCR employed 60 Vbeta and 13 Jbeta primers. Generated by immunoSEQ multiplex PCR, the TCRdb table keeps only in-frame clones and is missing some. This sample has about 60,000 clones, with about 80% found just once. Remarks on this clone: Its antigen is as yet unknown.

Sequenced input: PBMCs. The sequence derives from a middle-aged woman in good health and CMV-seropositive.

This chain's CDR3 is CASSPLGGETQYF. CDR3 bases: TGTGCCAGCAGCCCCTTGGGGGGGGAGACCCAGTACTTC. The rearrangement joins TRBV11-2 to TRBJ2-5; 7 bases agree with TRBD2. The CDR3 has 13 residues. The V and J ends lost 5 bases and 5 bases, in that order; junction bases with no gene match: 5. CDR1 is SGHAT, CDR2 FQNNGV, per germline.